This T cell receptor beta chain was retrieved from a study of shared clonotypes between healthy human individuals. Study-level background: Plates per donor: three CD4 naive, three CD4 memory, two CD8 naive, one CD8 memory.

Naive CD8 cells lacked CD45RO and underwent positive selection for CCR7, leaving out terminally differentiated effector memory CD45RA+ cells. The authors distributed each subset's genomic DNA evenly over several immunoSEQ plates. Method: immunoSEQ multiplex PCR; TCRdb's copy keeps in-frame clones and lacks some. The sample includes roughly 1,800,000 clones, just under 95% of them seen just once. Regarding this clone: Antigen unknown.

There are 15 residues in the CDR3. The V end lost 2 bases, the J end lost 5 bases, and 15 bases lay between the germline ends. Germline loops: CDR1 SEHNR, CDR2 FQNEAQ (reference sequence). Study-level points and caveats: All-four-donor shared clonotypes had higher generation probabilities than non-shared clonotypes did. The sharing of roughly 5% of naive CD4 clonotypes was seen across several donors.

The sample taken for sequencing was naive CD8+ T cells sorted from blood. The sequence derives from a man in his late teens or twenties in good health. The chain uses TRBV7-9 and TRBJ1-1, with no clear D. In DNA, the CDR3 is TGTGCCAGCAGCTTAAAAGGTTACGTCGCGACTGAAGCTTTCTTT. Translated: CASSLKGYVATEAFF. Variable domain in full (rest from reference TRBV7-9 and TRBJ1-1): DTGVSQNPRHKITKRGQNVTFRCDPISEHNRLYWYRQTLGQGPEFLTYFQNEAQLEKSRLLSDRFSAERPKGSFSTLEIQRTEQGDSAMYLCASSLKGYVATEAFFGQGTRLTVV.